The T cell receptor (beta chain) described here comes from a study of CD8+ T cells in alopecia areata. The wider study: Treated patients took oral tofacitinib at 5 to 10 mg twice daily.

In each case, RNA was isolated and then reverse transcribed into cDNA as the sequencing template. Produced via immunoSEQ multiplex PCR; TCRdb's table is partial and in-frame only. The repertoire holds over 150,000 clones, with around three fifths as singletons. Treatment here: oral pan-JAK inhibitor, 5-10 mg twice daily. Sorting of PBMCs yielded the CD4+ and CD8+ T cells. The study's findings and limits: Among the top 100, expanded CD8+ clones were significantly decreased by tofacitinib, as was scalp clonality.

About this clone: The antigen remains unidentified. Distinct nucleotide sequences in the sample also encode this CDR3.

V was trimmed by 4 bases and J by 1 base, leaving 7 bases between them. The CDR3 consists of 12 residues. Germline V CDR1 and CDR2: SQVTM, ANQGSEA. The chain links TRBV29-1 to TRBJ2-5, with D possibly TRBD1 on 5 matching bases. The receptor's source is a human donor with alopecia areata. The sample consisted of CD4+ T cells sorted from blood, taken at week 24, from a patient treated with tofacitinib. This chain's CDR3 is CSVARGQETQYF. The CDR3 coding sequence is TGCAGCGTTGCTAGGGGCCAAGAGACCCAGTACTTC. Together with reference TRBV29-1 and TRBJ2-5, the CDR3 gives the full variable domain: SAVISQKPSRDICQRGTSLTIQCQVDSQVTMMFWYRQQPGQSLTLIATANQGSEATYESGFVIDKFPISRPNLTFSTLTVSNMSPEDSSIYLCSVARGQETQYFGPGTRLLVL.